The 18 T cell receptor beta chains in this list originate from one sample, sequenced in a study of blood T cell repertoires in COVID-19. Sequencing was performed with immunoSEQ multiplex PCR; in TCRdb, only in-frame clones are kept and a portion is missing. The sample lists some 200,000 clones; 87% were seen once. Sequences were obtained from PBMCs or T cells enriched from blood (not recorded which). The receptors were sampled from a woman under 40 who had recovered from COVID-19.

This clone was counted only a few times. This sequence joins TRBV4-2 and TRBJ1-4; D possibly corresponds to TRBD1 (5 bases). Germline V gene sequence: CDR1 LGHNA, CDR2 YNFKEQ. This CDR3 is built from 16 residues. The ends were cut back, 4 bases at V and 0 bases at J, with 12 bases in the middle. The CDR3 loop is CASSLSRATTNEKLFF. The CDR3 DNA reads TGTGCCAGCAGCCTTAGCAGGGCGACAACTAATGAAAAACTGTTTTTT.

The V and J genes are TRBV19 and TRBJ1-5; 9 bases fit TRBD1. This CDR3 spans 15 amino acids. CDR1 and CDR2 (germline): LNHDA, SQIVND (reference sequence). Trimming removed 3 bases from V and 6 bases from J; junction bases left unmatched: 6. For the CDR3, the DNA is TGTGCCAGTAGTATGGGGACAGGGAGGACTCAGCCCCAGCATTTT. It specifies CASSMGTGRTQPQHF.

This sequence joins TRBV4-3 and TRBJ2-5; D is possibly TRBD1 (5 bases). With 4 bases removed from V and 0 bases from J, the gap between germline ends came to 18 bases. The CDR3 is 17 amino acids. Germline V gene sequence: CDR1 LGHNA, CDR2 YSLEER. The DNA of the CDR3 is TGCGCCAGCAGCCCATCCCAGGCAGGGTGGTACCAAGAGACCCAGTACTTC. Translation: CASSPSQAGWYQETQYF.

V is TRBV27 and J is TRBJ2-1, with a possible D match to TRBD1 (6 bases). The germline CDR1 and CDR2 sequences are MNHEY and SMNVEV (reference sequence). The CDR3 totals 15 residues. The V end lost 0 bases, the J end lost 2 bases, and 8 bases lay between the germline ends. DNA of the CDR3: TGTGCCAGCAGTTTATCGGCAGGGGCCTACAATGAGCAGTTCTTC. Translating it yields CASSLSAGAYNEQFF.

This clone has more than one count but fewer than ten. The CDR3 DNA follows: TGTGCCAGCAGCTTGGGCAGGGGGCCGTCTGGTGAAAAACTGTTTTTT. Translation: CASSLGRGPSGEKLFF. V and J are TRBV7-6 and TRBJ1-4; TRBD1 agrees at 8 bases. The V and J ends lost 3 bases and 7 bases, in that order; junction bases with no gene match: 10. From germline, CDR1 is SGHVS and CDR2 FNYEAQ. This CDR3 contains 16 residues.

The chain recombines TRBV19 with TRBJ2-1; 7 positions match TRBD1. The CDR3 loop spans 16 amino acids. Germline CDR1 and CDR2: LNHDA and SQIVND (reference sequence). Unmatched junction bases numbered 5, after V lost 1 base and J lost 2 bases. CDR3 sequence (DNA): TGTGCCAGTAGTATAGGGAACAGGGGACCCTACAATGAGCAGTTCTTC. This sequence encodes CASSIGNRGPYNEQFF.

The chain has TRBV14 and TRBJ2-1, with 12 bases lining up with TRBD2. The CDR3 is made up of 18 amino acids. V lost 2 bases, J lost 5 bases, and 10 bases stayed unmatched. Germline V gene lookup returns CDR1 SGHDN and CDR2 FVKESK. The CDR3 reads CASSQIEGTSGQNNEQFF. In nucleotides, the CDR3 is TGTGCCAGCAGCCAAATAGAAGGGACTAGCGGGCAGAACAATGAGCAGTTCTTC.

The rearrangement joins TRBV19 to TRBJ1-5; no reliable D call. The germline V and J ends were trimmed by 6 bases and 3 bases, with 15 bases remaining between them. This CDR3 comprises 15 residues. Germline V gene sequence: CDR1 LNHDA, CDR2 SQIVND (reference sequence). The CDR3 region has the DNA TGTGCCAGTAGAAGGTCGGCGGGAGACAATCAGCCCCAGCATTTT. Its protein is CASRRSAGDNQPQHF.

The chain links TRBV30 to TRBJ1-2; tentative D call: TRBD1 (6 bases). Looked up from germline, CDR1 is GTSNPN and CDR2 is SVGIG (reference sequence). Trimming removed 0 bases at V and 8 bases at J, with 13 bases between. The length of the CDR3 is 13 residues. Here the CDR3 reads CAWSVGGLKGYTF. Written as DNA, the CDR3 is TGTGCCTGGAGTGTGGGGGGGCTGAAAGGCTACACCTTC.

The chain's CDR3 is CASRLLPPGRGYGYTF. In nucleotides, the CDR3 is TGTGCCAGCAGGCTTCTGCCCCCGGGGAGAGGATATGGCTACACCTTC. V and J are TRBV27 and TRBJ1-2, with D hard to call. Germline lookup yields CDR1 MNHEY and CDR2 SMNVEV (reference sequence). With 6 bases removed from V and 5 bases from J, the gap between germline ends came to 22 bases. The CDR3 loop spans 16 amino acids.

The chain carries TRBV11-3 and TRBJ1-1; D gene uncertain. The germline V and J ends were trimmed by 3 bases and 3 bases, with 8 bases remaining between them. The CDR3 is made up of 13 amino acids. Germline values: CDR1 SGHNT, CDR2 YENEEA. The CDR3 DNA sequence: TGTGCCAGCAGCTTTGGAGGTGACACTGAAGCTTTCTTT. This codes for CASSFGGDTEAFF.

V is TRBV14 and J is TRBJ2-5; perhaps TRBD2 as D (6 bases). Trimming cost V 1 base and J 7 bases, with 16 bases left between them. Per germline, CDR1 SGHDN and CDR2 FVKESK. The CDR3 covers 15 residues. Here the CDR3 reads CASSQGGLPGGTQYF. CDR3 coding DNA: TGTGCCAGCAGCCAAGGCGGCCTCCCCGGGGGGACCCAGTACTTC.

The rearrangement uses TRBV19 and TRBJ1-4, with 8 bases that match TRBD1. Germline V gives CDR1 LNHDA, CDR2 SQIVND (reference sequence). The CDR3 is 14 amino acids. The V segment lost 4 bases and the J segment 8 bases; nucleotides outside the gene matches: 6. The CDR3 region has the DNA TGTGCCAGTAGTACTGGGACAGGAGGGGAAAAACTGTTTTTT. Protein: CASSTGTGGEKLFF.

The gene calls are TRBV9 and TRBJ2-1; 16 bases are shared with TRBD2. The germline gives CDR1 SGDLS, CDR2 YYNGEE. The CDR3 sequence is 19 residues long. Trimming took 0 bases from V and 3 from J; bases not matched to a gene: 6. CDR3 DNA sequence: TGTGCCAGCAGCGTAGCGAGGGGACTAGCGGGGGGGAGCTACAATGAGCAGTTCTTC. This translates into CASSVARGLAGGSYNEQFF.

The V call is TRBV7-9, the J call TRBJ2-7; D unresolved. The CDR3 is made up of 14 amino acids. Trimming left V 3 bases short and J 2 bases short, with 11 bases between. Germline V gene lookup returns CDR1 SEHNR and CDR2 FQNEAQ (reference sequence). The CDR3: CASSFAEDPYEQYF. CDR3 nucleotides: TGTGCCAGCAGCTTCGCAGAAGATCCCTACGAGCAGTACTTC.

The CDR3 DNA is TGTGCCAGCACAACGCGACAGGGGGCGGGAGAGACCCAGTACTTC. Translating gives CASTTRQGAGETQYF. The chain uses TRBV2 and TRBJ2-5, with 10 bases that match TRBD1. In germline, CDR1 is SNHLY, CDR2 FYNNEI. Trimming cost V 7 bases and J 4 bases; bases outside gene matches: 9. The CDR3 sequence is 15 residues long.

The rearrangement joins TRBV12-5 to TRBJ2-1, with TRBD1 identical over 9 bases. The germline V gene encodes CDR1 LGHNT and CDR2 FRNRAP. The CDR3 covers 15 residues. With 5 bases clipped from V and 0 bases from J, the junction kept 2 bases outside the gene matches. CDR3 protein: CASGTGQGSYNEQFF. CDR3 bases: TGTGCTAGTGGTACGGGACAGGGCTCCTACAATGAGCAGTTCTTC.

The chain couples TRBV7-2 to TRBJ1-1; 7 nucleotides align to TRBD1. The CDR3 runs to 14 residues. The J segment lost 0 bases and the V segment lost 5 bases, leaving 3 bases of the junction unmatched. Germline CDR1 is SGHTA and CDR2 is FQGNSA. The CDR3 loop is CASSTDRMNTEAFF. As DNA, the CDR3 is TGTGCCAGCAGCACGGACAGGATGAACACTGAAGCTTTCTTT.